The source of this T cell receptor (beta chain) is a study of graft-versus-host responses after intestinal transplantation. Study at large: Uniformly, recipients were administered anti-thymocyte globulin induction with subsequent tacrolimus and steroids for around 3 years.

The V end lost 4 bases, the J end lost 0 bases, and 13 bases lay between the germline ends. Looked up from germline, CDR1 is SEHNR and CDR2 is FQNEAQ (reference sequence). This CDR3 has 15 residues. Study-wide points: GvH clones were found in recipient marrow; some appeared first in ileum or blood. Allograft clonal ratios (graft-versus-host to host-versus-graft) were high in patients who had graft-donor T cell macrochimerism.

Method: immunoSEQ multiplex PCR; TCRdb's copy keeps in-frame clones and lacks some. Of approximately 130,000 clones listed, 85% to 95% are singletons. This clone occurred a few times. Its antigen is still unknown. This clonotype was sampled from a human donor who received an intestinal transplant. The gene calls are TRBV7-9 and TRBJ2-7; a weak D match, TRBD2 (6 bases). Sequencing used unstimulated CD4+ T cells sorted from spleen or lymph node cells, obtained before intestinal transplant. The DNA for the CDR3 is TGTGCCAGCAGCTCAACCGGGGACTTCTCCTACGAGCAGTACTTC. Amino acid sequence: CASSSTGDFSYEQYF.